This is a list of T cell receptor beta chains from one sample in a study of cytomegalovirus exposure and HLA in healthy donors. Profiling relied on immunoSEQ multiplex PCR, and the TCRdb table lists in-frame clones only, not all of them. Of about 190,000 clones in the sample, 75% to 85% were seen once. Sequencing input: PBMCs. All receptors derive from a woman aged 18-29 years in good health and CMV-seropositive. Each CDR3 is given with its conserved first and last residue. Each record gives: J gene, clone size, D gene, V gene, CDR3 DNA, CDR3 protein. D genes are given only for firm matches. Not every row has a clone size; where given, it reads once, few, many or a size class.

TRBJ2-5 NA TRBD2 TRBV5-4 TGTGCCAGCAGCTGGGGTAGCGGGGGGGCTCGGGAGACCCAGTACTTC CASSWGSGGARETQYF
TRBJ2-7 NA TRBD2 TRBV7-9 TGTGCCAGCAGCTTGGGCGCTAGCGGGGAAAACGAGCAGTACTTC CASSLGASGENEQYF
TRBJ2-1 NA NA TRBV6-1 TGTGCCAGCAGTCGCGGATCGTCTGAGCAGTTCTTC CASSRGSSEQFF
TRBJ2-5 NA TRBD1 TRBV18 TGTGCCAGCTCACCCGAGGGGGCTGTGGAGACCCAGTACTTC CASSPEGAVETQYF
TRBJ1-2 few TRBD1 TRBV19 TGTGCCAGTACCGGGGACAGCCGTGGCTACACCTTC CASTGDSRGYTF
TRBJ2-1 NA NA TRBV20-1 TGCAGTGTGATCCCCGGGAATGAGCAGTTCTTC CSVIPGNEQFF
TRBJ2-5 NA NA TRBV2 TGTGCCACCTTACGGACGGAGGCTGGGACCCAGTACTTC CATLRTEAGTQYF
TRBJ1-2 NA NA TRBV6-5 TGTGCCAGCAGTTACTTAGGACCGCTACCGGGGGGCTACACCTTC CASSYLGPLPGGYTF
TRBJ2-3 NA NA TRBV5-1 TGCGCCAGCAGCCGTTTTTCTGCAGATACGCAGTATTTT CASSRFSADTQYF
TRBJ1-4 NA NA TRBV5-6 TGTGCCAGCAGCTTGACCCTCCGCTCGGGACTGTTTTTT CASSLTLRSGLFF
TRBJ1-4 NA TRBD1 TRBV11-3 TGTGCCAGCAGCTCGGGACAGGCTAATGAAAAACTGTTTTTT CASSSGQANEKLFF
TRBJ2-1 NA TRBD2 TRBV13 TGTGCCAGCAGCTTAATCCCCAGCGGGGGGTACAATGAGCAGTTCTTC CASSLIPSGGYNEQFF
TRBJ2-1 NA NA TRBV6-5 TGTGCCAGCAGTTTCCGACTAGATTCCTACAATGAGCAGTTCTTC CASSFRLDSYNEQFF
TRBJ1-5 NA TRBD1 TRBV7-9 TGTGCCAGCAGCCGTGGACAGGGAAATCAGCCCCAGCATTTT CASSRGQGNQPQHF
TRBJ1-4 NA NA TRBV19 TGTGCCAGTAGTTACAGACAGGCAACTAATGAAAAACTGTTTTTT CASSYRQATNEKLFF
TRBJ1-2 NA NA TRBV6-4 TGTGCCAGCAGTGACTCGGAGGGCTATGGCTACACCTTC CASSDSEGYGYTF
TRBJ1-1 NA NA TRBV5-1 TGCGCCAGCAGCCCGGACAGTGACCCGGAAGCTTTCTTT CASSPDSDPEAFF
TRBJ2-5 NA TRBD2 TRBV30 TGTGCCTGGGATCACCCTGGGACTAGCGGCGCTGTGACCCAGTACTTC CAWDHPGTSGAVTQYF
TRBJ1-5 once NA TRBV7-9 TGTGCCAGCAGCTTAAGGCAGGATCAGCCCCAGCATTTT CASSLRQDQPQHF
TRBJ2-2 NA NA TRBV2 TGTGCCAGCAACGAGCTCGAGGGCACCGGGGAGCTGTTTTTT CASNELEGTGELFF
TRBJ1-2 NA TRBD1 TRBV6-1 TGTGCCAGCATTCCCCTGGACAGGAACTATGGCTACACCTTC CASIPLDRNYGYTF
TRBJ1-6 NA TRBD1 TRBV13 TGTGCCAGCAGCTTAAGGAAAGGGGGCTCCTATAACTCACCCCTCCACTTT CASSLRKGGSYNSPLHF
TRBJ2-7 NA TRBD1 TRBV7-6 TGTGCCAGCAGCCAAGGGACAGGCGCCTACGAGCAGTACTTC CASSQGTGAYEQYF